The rows below give T cell receptor beta chains drawn from one sample of a study of T cell repertoires in cytomegalovirus infection. What these receptors recognize is not known. One entry per CDR3 protein results from TCRdb running MiXCR on the reads. This table has hundreds of thousands of distinct CDR3 sequences, 33% appearing once. The sequenced sample was cultured PBMCs, obtained from culture after CMV antigen stimulation. These TCRs come from a human donor in good health (CMV status not recorded). Some clones in this sample may be carry-over from other donors' samples. Each CDR3 is given with its conserved first and last residue. D genes are given only for firm matches. Expanded clones are given a class, and other clones once, few, many or no size at all.

few,TRBJ2-1,TRBV6-6,-,CASSWGQGNNEQFF,TGTGCCAGCAGTTGGGGGCAGGGGAACAATGAGCAGTTCTTC
few,TRBJ1-5,TRBV7-2,-,CASSKGLNQPQHF,TGTGCCAGCAGTAAAGGGTTAAATCAGCCCCAGCATTTT
few,TRBJ1-2,TRBV7-8,-,CASSLSQVYGYTF,TGTGCCAGCAGCTTATCTCAGGTCTATGGCTACACCTTC
few,TRBJ2-7,TRBV20-1,-,CSARAPRGTYEQYF,TGCAGTGCTAGGGCCCCCCGGGGCACCTACGAGCAGTACTTC
few,TRBJ2-1,TRBV6-6,TRBD1,CASRNRQGNEQFF,TGTGCCAGCCGGAACCGACAGGGTAATGAGCAGTTCTTC
many,TRBJ2-7,TRBV7-9,TRBD1,CASSFRTGFYEQYF,TGTGCCAGCAGCTTCCGGACAGGGTTCTACGAGCAGTACTTC
-,TRBJ2-5,TRBV4-3,TRBD1,CASSQGTGQSQETQYF,TGCGCCAGCAGCCAAGGGACGGGACAGTCACAAGAGACCCAGTACTTC
-,TRBJ2-5,TRBV27,TRBD1,CASSWTGRQTQYF,TGTGCCAGCAGTTGGACAGGCAGGCAGACCCAGTACTTC
-,TRBJ2-1,TRBV27,TRBD2,CASTTSVAGVSYNEQFF,TGTGCCAGCACCACCTCGGTAGCGGGAGTTTCCTACAATGAGCAGTTCTTC
-,TRBJ2-1,TRBV7-9,TRBD1,CASSPGTGLNEQFF,TGTGCCAGCAGCCCAGGGACAGGGCTGAATGAGCAGTTCTTC
-,TRBJ2-1,TRBV6-2/TRBV6-3,TRBD2,CASTGAGVYYNEQFF,TGTGCCAGCACCGGGGCGGGAGTGTATTACAATGAGCAGTTCTTC
-,TRBJ2-2,TRBV27,-,CASSPIGTKTSNTGELFF,TGTGCCAGCAGTCCGATAGGGACGAAAACTTCGAACACCGGGGAGCTGTTTTTT
few,TRBJ2-5,TRBV4-3,TRBD2,CASSPSSGRYQETQYF,TGCGCCAGCAGCCCTTCTAGCGGGAGGTACCAAGAGACCCAGTACTTC
-,TRBJ2-2,TRBV6-6,TRBD1,CASIRDRDTGELFF,TGTGCCAGTATCCGGGACAGGGACACCGGGGAGCTGTTTTTT